The table lists the clone carrying this T cell receptor beta chain with a few counts. The record originates from a study of T-cell reconstitution after alpha-beta-depleted transplantation in children. Using unique molecular identifiers, the investigators prepared the TCRbeta library. TCRdb analysed the PCR reads with MiXCR anew, one entry per CDR3 protein. The table lists a few hundred thousand distinct CDR3 sequences, over 9.5% of them singletons. The clonotype comes from a human donor who donated a stem cell graft to a child with SCID. The sequenced sample was PBMCs from the stem cell graft donor, obtained from the stem cell graft.

The CDR3 region has the DNA TGCGCCAGCAGTGAGTCGATAGGGGGTGAGCAGTTCTTC. Its translation is CASSESIGGEQFF. The chain employs TRBV10-1 and TRBJ2-1, with a tentative D call TRBD1 (6 bases). Germline V CDR1 and CDR2: WNHNN, SYGVQD (reference sequence). This CDR3 has 13 residues. Trimming shortened V by 0 bases and J by 9 bases, and 9 bases separated the two germline ends.